There are a few counts of the clone carrying this T cell receptor (beta chain). Its antigen is not known. Other DNA sequences from this sample encode an identical CDR3 as well. The data belong to a study of shared clonotypes between healthy human individuals. As for the study in general: The composition of the donors was two women and a few men aged 18 to 49. Per donor, three plates held CD4 naive cells, three held CD4 memory, two held CD8 naive and one held CD8 memory.

Assay used: immunoSEQ multiplex PCR; TCRdb lists only in-frame clones, some missing. This sample yields 2 million or so clones, of which 95% are seen a single time; 0.13% belongs to the top ten. V was cut by 6 bases and J by 3 bases, with 6 bases left in between. The germline CDR1 and CDR2 sequences are SNHLY and FYNNEI. There are 11 residues in the CDR3. Broader study findings: Memory subsets had estimated richness that was generally smaller than that of naive subsets. Sharing across four donors was highest in naive CD4 (roughly 5%) and lowest in memory CD8 (roughly 0.4%).

The clonotype was recovered from a man younger than 30 in good health. V usage is TRBV2 and J usage is TRBJ2-7; D not resolved. The sequencing sample was made of naive CD4+ T cells sorted from blood. Subset specified: CD45RA+ positively selected. The CDR3 sequence is CASRVSYEQYF. CDR3 nucleotide sequence: TGTGCCAGCAGGGTCAGCTACGAGCAGTACTTC.